These 5 T cell receptor beta chains originate from one sample sequenced in a study of blood T cell repertoires in COVID-19. Some clones are missing from TCRdb's copy, which holds only in-frame ones; the method was immunoSEQ multiplex PCR. The table has 200,000 or so clones, around nine tenths seen once. Sequenced sample: peripheral blood. These TCRs come from a man aged 55 to 70 with acute or convalescent COVID-19.

This rearrangement joins TRBV24-1 to TRBJ2-2; TRBD1 matches 10 bases. CDR1 and CDR2 (germline): KGHDR, SFDVKD. After removal of 10 bases from V and 0 bases from J, the junction contained 10 bases not matched to a gene. This CDR3 is built from 17 residues. CDR3 residues: CATSDRGKRPNTGELFF. For the CDR3, the DNA is TGTGCCACTTCGGACAGGGGGAAGAGGCCGAACACCGGGGAGCTGTTTTTT.

The chain employs TRBV7-6 and TRBJ1-1; D call uncertain. V was shortened by 4 bases and J by 1 base, with 7 bases between the two germline ends. The CDR3 is 13 amino acids. From germline, CDR1 is SGHVS and CDR2 FNYEAQ. The CDR3 is CASSSGRNTEAFF. The CDR3 DNA is TGTGCCAGCAGCTCTGGGAGGAACACTGAAGCTTTCTTT.

The CDR3 DNA reads as TGCGCCAGCAGCCAAGATGGTGGGGCCGGGGCCAACGTCCTGACTTTC. Protein: CASSQDGGAGANVLTF. The gene calls are TRBV4-1 and TRBJ2-6; a weak D match, TRBD1 (5 bases). In germline, CDR1 is MGHRA, CDR2 YSYEKL. V was pared by 0 bases and J by 4 bases, with 10 bases between. The CDR3 is 16 amino acids.

This clone was seen just once. The J gene is TRBJ1-2, the V gene TRBV12-3 or TRBV12-4, with 9 bases identical to TRBD1. V lost 5 bases to trimming and J lost 9 bases; unmatched junction nucleotides: 4. This CDR3 contains 12 residues. DNA for the CDR3: TGTGCCAGCAGTCGGGACAGGGTGAGCTACACCTTC. This encodes CASSRDRVSYTF.

This clone was found a few times. The V call is TRBV28, the J call TRBJ1-5; weak D call: TRBD1 (6 bases). V was pared by 5 bases and J by 0 bases, with 11 bases between. Per the germline V gene, CDR1 is MDHEN and CDR2 is SYDVKM. CDR3 length equals 15 residues. This chain's CDR3 is CASSRQANSNQPQHF. The CDR3 bases are TGTGCCAGCAGTCGACAGGCAAATAGCAATCAGCCCCAGCATTTT.